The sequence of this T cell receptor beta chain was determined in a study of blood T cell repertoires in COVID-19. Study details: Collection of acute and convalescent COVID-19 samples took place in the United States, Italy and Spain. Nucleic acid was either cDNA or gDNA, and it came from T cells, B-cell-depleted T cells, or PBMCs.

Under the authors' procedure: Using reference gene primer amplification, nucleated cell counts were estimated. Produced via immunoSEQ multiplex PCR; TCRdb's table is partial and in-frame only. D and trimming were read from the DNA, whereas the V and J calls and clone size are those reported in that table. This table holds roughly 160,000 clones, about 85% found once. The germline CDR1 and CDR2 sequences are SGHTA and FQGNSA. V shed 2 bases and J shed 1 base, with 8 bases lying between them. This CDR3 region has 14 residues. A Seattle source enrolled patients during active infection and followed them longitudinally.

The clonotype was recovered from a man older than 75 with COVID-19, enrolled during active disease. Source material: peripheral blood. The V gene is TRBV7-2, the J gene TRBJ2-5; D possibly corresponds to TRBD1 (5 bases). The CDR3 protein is CASSLTGSQETQYF. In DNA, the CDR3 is TGTGCCAGCAGCTTAACAGGTTCCCAAGAGACCCAGTACTTC.